This TCR beta chain was documented in a study of graft-versus-host responses after intestinal transplantation. Across the whole study: Recipients had multivisceral, liver-intestinal, or isolated intestinal transplants. Study results and limitations: Researchers found GvH clones in recipient marrow, and some showed up first in ileum or blood. The presence of high graft-versus-host to host-versus-graft clonal ratios in allografts characterized patients with graft-donor T cell macrochimerism.

The assay was immunoSEQ multiplex PCR, and TCRdb's table has in-frame clones only and misses some. The sample records about 64,000 clones, 90% to 95% being singletons. CDR1 SSHAT and CDR2 FNYEAQ come from the germline V gene (reference sequence). The CDR3 has 17 residues. Comment on this clone: No antigen is known for it. The germline gene is not matched at one end of the junction; a read error may be the cause.

This rearrangement joins TRBV7-7 to TRBJ2-2; D possibly corresponds to TRBD1 (6 bases). This TCR was sampled from a human donor who was the organ donor for an intestinal transplant. Here the sequenced sample was unstimulated CD8+ T cells sorted from spleen or lymph node cells, taken before transplant. The CDR3 coding sequence is TGTGCTAGCAGCTTTCTGGGGGCCCCCGTTTTTACCGGGGAGCTGTTTTTT. It is translated as CASSFLGAPVFTGELFF.